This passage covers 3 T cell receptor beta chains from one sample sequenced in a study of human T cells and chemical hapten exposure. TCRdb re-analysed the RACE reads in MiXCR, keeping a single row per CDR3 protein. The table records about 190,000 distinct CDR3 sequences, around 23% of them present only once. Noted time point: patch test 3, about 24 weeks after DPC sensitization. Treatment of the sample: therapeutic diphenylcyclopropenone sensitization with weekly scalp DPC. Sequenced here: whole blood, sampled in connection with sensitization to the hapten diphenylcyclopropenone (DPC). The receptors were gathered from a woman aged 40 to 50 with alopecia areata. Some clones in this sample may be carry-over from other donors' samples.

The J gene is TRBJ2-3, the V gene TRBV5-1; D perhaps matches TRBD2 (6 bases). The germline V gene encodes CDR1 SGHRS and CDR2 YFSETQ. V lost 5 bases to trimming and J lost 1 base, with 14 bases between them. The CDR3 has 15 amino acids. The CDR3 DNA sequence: TGCGCCAGCAGTTCGGACGCGGGACGCACAGATACGCAGTATTTT. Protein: CASSSDAGRTDTQYF.

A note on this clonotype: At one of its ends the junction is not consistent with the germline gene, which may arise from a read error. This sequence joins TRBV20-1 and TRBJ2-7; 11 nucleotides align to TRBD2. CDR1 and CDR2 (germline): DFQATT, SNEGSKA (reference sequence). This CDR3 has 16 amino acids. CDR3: CSARDPGLAGSYKQYF. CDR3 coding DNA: TGCAGTGCTAGAGATCCTGGACTAGCGGGTTCCTACAAGCAGTACTTC.

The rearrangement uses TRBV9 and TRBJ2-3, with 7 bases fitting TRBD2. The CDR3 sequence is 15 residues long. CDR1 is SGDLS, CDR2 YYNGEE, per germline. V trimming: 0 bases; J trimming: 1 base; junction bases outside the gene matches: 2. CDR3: CASSVGSGGTDTQYF. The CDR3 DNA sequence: TGTGCCAGCAGCGTAGGCAGCGGGGGCACAGATACGCAGTATTTT.